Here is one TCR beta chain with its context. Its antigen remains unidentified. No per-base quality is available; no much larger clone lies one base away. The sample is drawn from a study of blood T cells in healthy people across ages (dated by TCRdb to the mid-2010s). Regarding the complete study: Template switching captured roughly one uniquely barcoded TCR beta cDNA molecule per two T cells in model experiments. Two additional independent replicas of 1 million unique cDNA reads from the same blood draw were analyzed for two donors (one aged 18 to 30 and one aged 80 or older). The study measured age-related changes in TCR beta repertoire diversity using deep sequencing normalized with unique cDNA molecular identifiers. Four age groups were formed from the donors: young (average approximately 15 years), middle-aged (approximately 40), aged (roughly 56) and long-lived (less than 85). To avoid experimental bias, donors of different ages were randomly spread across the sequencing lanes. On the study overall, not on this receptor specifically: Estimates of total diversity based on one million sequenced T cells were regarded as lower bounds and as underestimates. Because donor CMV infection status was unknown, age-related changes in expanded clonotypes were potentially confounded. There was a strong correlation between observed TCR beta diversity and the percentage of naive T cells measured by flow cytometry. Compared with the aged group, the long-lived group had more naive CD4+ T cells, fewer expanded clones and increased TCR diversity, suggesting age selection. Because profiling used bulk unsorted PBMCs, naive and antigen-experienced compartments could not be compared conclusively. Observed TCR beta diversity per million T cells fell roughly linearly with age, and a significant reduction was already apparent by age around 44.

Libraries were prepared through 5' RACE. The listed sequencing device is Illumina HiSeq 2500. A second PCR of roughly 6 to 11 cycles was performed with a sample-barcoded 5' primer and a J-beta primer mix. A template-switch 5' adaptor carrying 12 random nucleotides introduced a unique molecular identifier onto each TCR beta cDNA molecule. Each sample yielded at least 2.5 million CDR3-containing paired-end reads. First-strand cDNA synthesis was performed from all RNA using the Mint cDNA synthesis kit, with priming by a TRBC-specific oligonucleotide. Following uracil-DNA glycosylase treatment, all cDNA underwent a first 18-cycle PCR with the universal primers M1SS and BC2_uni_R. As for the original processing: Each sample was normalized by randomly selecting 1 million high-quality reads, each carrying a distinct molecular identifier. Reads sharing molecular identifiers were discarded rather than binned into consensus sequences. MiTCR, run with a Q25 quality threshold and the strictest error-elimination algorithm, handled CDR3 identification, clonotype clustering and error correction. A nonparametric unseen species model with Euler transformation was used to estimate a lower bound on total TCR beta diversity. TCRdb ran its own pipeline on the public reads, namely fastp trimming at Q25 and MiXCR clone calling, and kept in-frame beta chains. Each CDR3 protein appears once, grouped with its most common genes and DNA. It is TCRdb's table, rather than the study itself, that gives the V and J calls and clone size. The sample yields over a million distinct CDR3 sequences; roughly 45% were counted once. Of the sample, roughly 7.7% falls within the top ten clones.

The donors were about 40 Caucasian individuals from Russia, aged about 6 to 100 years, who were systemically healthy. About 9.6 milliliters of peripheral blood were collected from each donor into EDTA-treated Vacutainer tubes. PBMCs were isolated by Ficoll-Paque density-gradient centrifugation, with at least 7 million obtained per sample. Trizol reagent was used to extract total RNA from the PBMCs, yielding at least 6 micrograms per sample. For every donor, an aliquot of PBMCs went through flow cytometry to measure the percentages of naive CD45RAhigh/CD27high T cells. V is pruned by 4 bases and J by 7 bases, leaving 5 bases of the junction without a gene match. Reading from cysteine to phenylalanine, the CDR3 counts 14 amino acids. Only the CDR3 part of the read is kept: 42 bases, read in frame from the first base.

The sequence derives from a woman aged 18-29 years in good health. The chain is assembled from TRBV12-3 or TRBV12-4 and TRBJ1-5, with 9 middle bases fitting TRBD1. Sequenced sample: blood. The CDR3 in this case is CASSSGTGRQPQHF. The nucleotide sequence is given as TGTGCCAGCAGTTCCGGGACAGGGCGACAGCCCCAGCATTTT.